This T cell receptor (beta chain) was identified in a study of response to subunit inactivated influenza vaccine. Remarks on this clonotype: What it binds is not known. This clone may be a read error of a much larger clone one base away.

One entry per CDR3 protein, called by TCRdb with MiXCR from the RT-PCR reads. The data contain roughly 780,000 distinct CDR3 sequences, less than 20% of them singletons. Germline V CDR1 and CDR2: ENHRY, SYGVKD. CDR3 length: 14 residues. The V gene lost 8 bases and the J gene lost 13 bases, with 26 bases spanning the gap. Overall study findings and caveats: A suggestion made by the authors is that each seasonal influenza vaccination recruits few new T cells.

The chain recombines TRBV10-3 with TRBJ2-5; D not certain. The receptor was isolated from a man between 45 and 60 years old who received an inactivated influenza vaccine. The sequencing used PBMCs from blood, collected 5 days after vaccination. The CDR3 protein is CAIYDPGGQRARYF. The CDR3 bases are TGTGCCATCTACGACCCAGGCGGCCAAAGGGCCCGGTACTTC.